One T cell receptor (beta chain) is described in this entry. This record comes from a study of CD8 T cells in Susac syndrome. The V gene end was trimmed by 8 bases and the J gene end by 2 bases; junction bases not matched to a gene: 10. CDR3 length: 15 residues. The germline gives CDR1 PRHDT, CDR2 FYEKMQ (reference sequence). Reverse transcription of roughly 0.45 to 1 ug RNA used random hexamers. Across 54 Vbeta and 13 Jbeta, TCR beta CDR3 was amplified with immunoSEQ multiplex PCR. TCRdb reprocessed the immunoSEQ multiplex PCR reads with MiXCR, giving one entry per CDR3 protein. The sample lists 200,000 to 250,000 distinct CDR3 sequences, 95% occurring once. Sequencing of TCR beta, carried out with a high-throughput approach, was applied to CD8+ and CD4+ T cells from the blood. In contrast to the negatively isolated CD8+ and CD4+ T cells, TEMRA cells were FACS-enriched.

V usage is TRBV13 and J usage is TRBJ2-3, with 7 bases lining up with TRBD2. The clonotype was recovered from a human donor with multiple sclerosis. Sequencing used CD4+ T cells from PBMCs. CDR3 sequence: CASGGRSGATDTQYF. CDR3 coding DNA: TGTGCCAGCGGGGGTAGGAGCGGGGCCACAGATACGCAGTATTTT.